One TCR beta chain is described in this entry. This specimen belongs to a study of memory CD4+ T cells and cytomegalovirus serostatus. Single viable CD3+CD4+CD8-CD45RO+ cells were sorted as the memory CD4+ T cells. TCRdb's copy holds only in-frame clones and misses some; the assay was immunoSEQ multiplex PCR. This table holds tens of thousands of clones, around 80% found once. Germline V CDR1 and CDR2: SGHDN, FVKESK. The ends were cut back, 5 bases at V and 0 bases at J, with 5 bases in the middle. CDR3 length: 13 amino acids. The TCR comes from an adult in good health and CMV-seronegative. V usage is TRBV14 and J usage is TRBJ1-3; D is uncertain. Sequenced input: memory CD4+ T cells from blood. The CDR3, as DNA: TGTGCCAGCAGCATCAACTCTGGAAACACCATATATTTT. Translated, it gives CASSINSGNTIYF.